This T cell receptor beta chain was recorded in a study of high-grade serous ovarian cancer treatment subgroups. Study at large: Samples averaged around 14,000 reads and around 7,600 unique TCR beta rearrangements.

Assay: immunoSEQ multiplex PCR; the TCRdb copy retains only in-frame clones and omits some. The data show about 10,000 clones, about 63% seen once. Notes on this clone: Its matching antigen is unknown.

Tumor samples were taken before definitive surgery or chemotherapy. Study-wide points: Tumors within one patient showed repertoire similarity of roughly 0.095 to 0.8.

The source is a human donor with high-grade serous ovarian cancer. The material sequenced was tumor tissue.

The CDR3 sequence: CASSLKTVRGGGEQYF. The DNA of the CDR3 is TGCGCCAGCAGCTTAAAGACAGTGAGGGGAGGGGGCGAGCAGTACTTC. This chain connects TRBV5-1 to TRBJ2-7; D may be TRBD2 (7 bases). Germline V lookup: CDR1 SGHRS, CDR2 YFSETQ. The V and J ends lost 2 bases and 6 bases respectively, with 21 bases between them. This CDR3 is built from 16 residues.